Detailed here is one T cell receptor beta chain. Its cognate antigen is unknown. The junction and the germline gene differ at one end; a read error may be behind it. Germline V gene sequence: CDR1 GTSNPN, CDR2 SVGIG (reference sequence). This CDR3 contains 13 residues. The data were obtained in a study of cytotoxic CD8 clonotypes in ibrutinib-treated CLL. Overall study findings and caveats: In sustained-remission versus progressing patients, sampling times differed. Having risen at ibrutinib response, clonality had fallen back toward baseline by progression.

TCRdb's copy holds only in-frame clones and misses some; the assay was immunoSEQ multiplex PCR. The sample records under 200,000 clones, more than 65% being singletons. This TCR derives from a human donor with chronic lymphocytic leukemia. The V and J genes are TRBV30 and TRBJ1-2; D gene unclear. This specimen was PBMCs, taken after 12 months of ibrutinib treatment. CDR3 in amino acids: CAWTIGPTIRSLF. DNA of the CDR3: TGTGCCTGGACGATAGGGCCCACGATCCGGTCCCTGTTC.